These 20 T cell receptor beta chains were all obtained from the same sample, sequenced in a study of OX40 agonist ivuxolimab in advanced cancers. Some clones are missing from TCRdb's copy, which holds only in-frame ones; the method was immunoSEQ multiplex PCR. The repertoire includes about 73,000 clones, 85% to 90% of them detected once, and 0.78% sits in the top ten. Specimen: CD4+ or CD8+ T cells sorted from blood, collected in a trial of the OX40 agonist ivuxolimab. These receptors were collected from an adult with an advanced solid tumor such as melanoma, head and neck, liver or kidney cancer.

This sequence joins TRBV28 and TRBJ1-3, with D perhaps matching TRBD1 (6 bases). Trimming took off 8 bases at V and 0 bases at J, with 17 bases between the two ends. Germline V gives CDR1 MDHEN, CDR2 SYDVKM. This CDR3 has 16 residues. CDR3 amino acids: CASYKGGSISGNTIYF. The CDR3 DNA sequence: TGTGCCAGCTATAAGGGGGGATCCATCTCTGGAAACACCATATATTTT.

This clone was counted once. The CDR3 here is CASSLRGMNTEAFF. Written as DNA, the CDR3 is TGTGCCAGCAGTTTACGAGGCATGAACACTGAAGCTTTCTTT. The chain employs TRBV27 and TRBJ1-1; D not certain. The CDR3 runs to 14 residues. Between the trimmed V and J ends, which lost 2 bases and 0 bases, there was a span of 7 bases. CDR1 is MNHEY, CDR2 SMNVEV, per germline (reference sequence).

The chain joins TRBV19 to TRBJ2-2; no clear D. V was clipped by 2 bases and J by 7 bases, with 8 bases between them. CDR3 length: 13 amino acids. CDR1 and CDR2 from the germline V gene are LNHDA and SQIVND (reference sequence). The CDR3 region is CASSINSNGELFF. CDR3 DNA: TGTGCCAGTAGTATAAATTCGAACGGGGAGCTGTTTTTT.

The V gene is TRBV7-9, the J gene TRBJ1-1; D uncertain. CDR1 SEHNR and CDR2 FQNEAQ come from the germline V gene (reference sequence). The CDR3 is made up of 14 amino acids. The germline V and J ends were trimmed by 5 bases and 0 bases, with 10 bases remaining between them. The CDR3 loop reads CASSPGGVNTEAFF. The CDR3 nucleotides are TGTGCCAGCAGCCCCGGCGGGGTGAACACTGAAGCTTTCTTT.

This sequence joins TRBV11-2 and TRBJ1-3; D unclear. The CDR3 runs 13 residues. The germline gives CDR1 SGHAT, CDR2 FQNNGV. Trimming took off 1 base at V and 7 bases at J, with 8 bases between the two ends. CDR3 nucleotides: TGTGCCAGCAGCTTAGCCGCGATCAACACCATATATTTT. Encoded protein: CASSLAAINTIYF.

The genes are TRBV11-3 and TRBJ2-1, with D perhaps matching TRBD2 (6 bases). CDR3 length equals 14 residues. Germline V gene lookup returns CDR1 SGHNT and CDR2 YENEEA. V lost 0 bases and J 7 bases, leaving 10 bases between the germline ends. CDR3 in DNA: TGTGCCAGCAGCTTAGACCCAGGGAGGAATGAGCAGTTCTTC. This encodes CASSLDPGRNEQFF.

This chain uses TRBV5-1 with TRBJ2-1; 8 bases line up with TRBD1. The germline V gene encodes CDR1 SGHRS and CDR2 YFSETQ. The CDR3 has 16 residues. V was clipped by 7 bases and J by 4 bases; unmatched bases: 13. The CDR3 sequence: CASRHAAGTGYNEQFF. The DNA of the CDR3 is TGCGCCAGCCGCCATGCCGCGGGGACAGGATACAATGAGCAGTTCTTC.

This clone was counted between two and nine times. The chain recombines TRBV6-1 with TRBJ1-2; D might be TRBD1 (5 bases). V shed 7 bases and J shed 2 bases, with 11 bases lying between them. CDR3 length: 13 amino acids. Germline loops: CDR1 MNHNS, CDR2 SASEGT. The DNA of the CDR3 is TGTGCCAGCACCCTGGGGGAAAACTATGGCTACACCTTC. Amino acids: CASTLGENYGYTF.

The CDR3 sequence is CASRRQAGGEKLFF. CDR3 nucleotide sequence: TGTGCCAGCAGGAGACAGGCCGGGGGTGAAAAACTGTTTTTT. The V and J genes are TRBV27 and TRBJ1-4; TRBD1 is a possible D gene (6 bases). CDR3 length: 14 amino acids. Germline V CDR1 and CDR2: MNHEY, SMNVEV (reference sequence). V lost 6 bases, J lost 7 bases, and 15 bases lay in between.

CDR3 sequence: CASSVAGLARGDTQYF. The CDR3 coding sequence is TGTGCCAGCAGCGTAGCCGGGCTCGCCCGAGGAGATACGCAGTATTTT. This chain joins TRBV9 and TRBJ2-3; D remains unclear. The CDR3 runs to 16 residues. Germline loops: CDR1 SGDLS, CDR2 YYNGEE. V lost 0 bases, J lost 5 bases, and 16 bases lay in between.

This clone was seen just once. V gene TRBV6-5 combines with J gene TRBJ1-1; the match to TRBD1 covers 10 bases. Germline CDR1 MNHEY, CDR2 SVGAGI. The trim removed 0 bases at V and 6 bases at J, leaving 4 bases unmatched. This CDR3 is 15 amino acids long. The CDR3 DNA reads as TGTGCCAGCAGTTACTCGGGACAGGGGTGGGCTGAAGCTTTCTTT. Its protein product is CASSYSGQGWAEAFF.

CDR3 sequence: CASSPTSANYGYTF. The DNA for the CDR3 is TGTGCCAGCAGTCCGACGTCAGCTAACTATGGCTACACCTTC. The V and J genes are TRBV7-9 and TRBJ1-2; no firm D call. The germline V and J ends were trimmed by 6 bases and 0 bases, with 11 bases remaining between them. CDR1 is SEHNR and CDR2 is FQNEAQ in the germline V gene (reference sequence). The CDR3 runs to 14 residues.

This clone was seen just once. The chain carries TRBV5-1 and TRBJ1-3; D remains unclear. V was clipped by 0 bases and J by 0 bases, with 7 bases between them. The CDR3 is 15 residues long. CDR1 is SGHRS, CDR2 YFSETQ, per germline. The CDR3 region is CASSLDTSSGNTIYF. Written as DNA, the CDR3 is TGCGCCAGCAGCTTGGACACGAGCTCTGGAAACACCATATATTTT. Looking up the rest from reference TRBV5-1 and TRBJ1-3 gives the full variable domain: KAGVTQTPRYLIKTRGQQVTLSCSPISGHRSVSWYQQTPGQGLQFLFEYFSETQRNKGNFPGRFSGRQFSNSRSEMNVSTLELGDSALYLCASSLDTSSGNTIYFGEGSWLTVV.

The rearrangement joins TRBV18 to TRBJ1-4; tentatively, D is TRBD1 (5 bases). The CDR3 runs 14 residues. With 6 bases removed from V and 6 bases from J, the gap between germline ends came to 14 bases. From germline, CDR1 is KGHSH and CDR2 LQKENI. CDR3 coding DNA: TGTGCCAGCTCCGAGGGGACTGTCGATGAAAAACTGTTTTTT. It specifies CASSEGTVDEKLFF.

CDR3 coding DNA: TGTGCCAGCAGTGACCGGTGGGACACCGGGGAGCTGTTTTTT. Translated: CASSDRWDTGELFF. This chain links TRBV6-5 with TRBJ2-2; no clear D. This CDR3 region has 14 residues. Trimming cost V 5 bases and J 3 bases, with 10 bases left between them. Germline V gene sequence: CDR1 MNHEY, CDR2 SVGAGI.

The rearrangement uses TRBV29-1 and TRBJ2-5; TRBD1 matches at 12 bases. The CDR3 spans 14 residues. After removal of 6 bases from V and 2 bases from J, the junction contained 4 bases not matched to a gene. Per the germline V gene, CDR1 is SQVTM and CDR2 is ANQGSEA. CDR3 region: CSVRDRGLQETQYF. CDR3 sequence (DNA): TGCAGCGTCAGGGACAGGGGGCTACAAGAGACCCAGTACTTC.

V usage is TRBV7-9 and J usage is TRBJ1-1; D remains ambiguous. V was shortened by 8 bases and J by 0 bases, with 7 bases between the two germline ends. The germline gives CDR1 SEHNR, CDR2 FQNEAQ (reference sequence). The CDR3 totals 12 residues. CDR3: CASRRLNTEAFF. The CDR3 region has the DNA TGTGCCAGCCGTCGGTTGAACACTGAAGCTTTCTTT.

Written as DNA, the CDR3 is TGTGCCAGCAGCTCGAGACCGGGACTGCTTACGGAGACCCAGTACTTC. This sequence encodes CASSSRPGLLTETQYF. This sequence joins TRBV7-6 and TRBJ2-5; tentatively, D is TRBD2 (6 bases). The CDR3 length is 16 residues. Trimming removed 4 bases from V and 5 bases from J, with 20 bases in between. Per the germline V gene, CDR1 is SGHVS and CDR2 is FNYEAQ.

The rearrangement links TRBV4-2 to TRBJ2-1; the match to TRBD2 covers 9 bases. The CDR3 is 17 residues long. Germline V lookup: CDR1 LGHNA, CDR2 YNFKEQ. V was clipped by 1 base and J by 0 bases; unmatched bases: 4. In nucleotides, the CDR3 is TGTGCCAGCAGCCAAGGCGCAGCGGGGGGCTCCTACAATGAGCAGTTCTTC. This gives the protein CASSQGAAGGSYNEQFF.

The rearrangement links TRBV5-6 to TRBJ1-2, with D hard to call. Trimming stripped 1 base from V and 3 bases from J, with 10 bases between. Per the germline V gene, CDR1 is SGHDT and CDR2 is YYEEEE. CDR3 length equals 14 residues. CDR3: CASSLLGRYYGYTF. The DNA of the CDR3 is TGTGCCAGCAGCTTGTTAGGCCGATACTATGGCTACACCTTC.